These T cell receptor beta chains were read from a single sample in a study of blood T cell repertoires in COVID-19. Generated by immunoSEQ multiplex PCR, the TCRdb table keeps only in-frame clones and is missing some. The top ten hold 2% to 2.5% of the sample, which has approximately 140,000 clones, about 86% seen once. Sequencing used PBMCs or T cells enriched from blood (not recorded which). These receptors all stem from a man aged 35-49 years with acute COVID-19. Each CDR3 is given with its conserved first and last residue. Fields, in order: D gene, clone size, J gene, CDR3 length, V gene, CDR3 DNA, CDR3 protein. A D gene is named only where the DNA matches it firmly. A row's size may be missing; if present it is once, few, many or a size class.

D gene: -; clone size: -; J gene: TRBJ1-5; CDR3 length: 12; V gene: TRBV6-5; CDR3 DNA: TGTGCCAGCAGCCTCGACTCTCAGCCCCAGCATTTT; CDR3 protein: CASSLDSQPQHF
D gene: TRBD1; clone size: -; J gene: TRBJ1-2; CDR3 length: 14; V gene: TRBV7-9; CDR3 DNA: TGTGCCAGCAGCTCTGACAGGGTCAACTATGGCTACACCTTC; CDR3 protein: CASSSDRVNYGYTF
D gene: TRBD2; clone size: -; J gene: TRBJ2-7; CDR3 length: 16; V gene: TRBV7-9; CDR3 DNA: TGTGCCAGCAGCTTAGAGGCTGTGGGAGGGGTCTACGAGCAGTACTTC; CDR3 protein: CASSLEAVGGVYEQYF
D gene: TRBD2; clone size: -; J gene: TRBJ2-3; CDR3 length: 19; V gene: TRBV28; CDR3 DNA: TGTGCCAGCAGTCAGTATAGCGGGAGCCCATTCTCCAGCACAGATACGCAGTATTTT; CDR3 protein: CASSQYSGSPFSSTDTQYF
D gene: -; clone size: -; J gene: TRBJ1-2; CDR3 length: 12; V gene: TRBV29-1; CDR3 DNA: TGCAGCGGGTCCTTCAGACAGTGGGGCTACACCTTC; CDR3 protein: CSGSFRQWGYTF
D gene: -; clone size: -; J gene: TRBJ2-2; CDR3 length: 13; V gene: TRBV10-3; CDR3 DNA: TGTGCCATCAGTGAGTCGAGGACCGGGGAGCTGTTTTTT; CDR3 protein: CAISESRTGELFF
D gene: TRBD2; clone size: -; J gene: TRBJ2-7; CDR3 length: 19; V gene: TRBV28; CDR3 DNA: TGTGCCAGCAGTTTAGTCTGGGCGGGGGGAGACGGGACCCCCTACGAGCAGTACTTC; CDR3 protein: CASSLVWAGGDGTPYEQYF
D gene: TRBD1; clone size: -; J gene: TRBJ1-3; CDR3 length: 16; V gene: TRBV6-5; CDR3 DNA: TGTGCCAGCAGTTACTCTATTACAGGGGGGAGAAACACCATATATTTT; CDR3 protein: CASSYSITGGRNTIYF
D gene: TRBD1; clone size: -; J gene: TRBJ2-3; CDR3 length: 15; V gene: TRBV18; CDR3 DNA: TGTGCCAGCTCGTCGGGACAGGGCCCGGAGGAAGCGCAGTATTTT; CDR3 protein: CASSSGQGPEEAQYF
D gene: TRBD1; clone size: -; J gene: TRBJ1-5; CDR3 length: 14; V gene: TRBV10-3; CDR3 DNA: TGTGCCATCGCCGGCCAGGGGGGCAATCAGCCCCAGCATTTT; CDR3 protein: CAIAGQGGNQPQHF
D gene: TRBD1; clone size: -; J gene: TRBJ1-2; CDR3 length: 14; V gene: TRBV3-1/TRBV3-2; CDR3 DNA: TGTGCCAGCAGCCAAGATACGACAGGGCATGGCTACACCTTC; CDR3 protein: CASSQDTTGHGYTF
D gene: -; clone size: once; J gene: TRBJ2-3; CDR3 length: 15; V gene: TRBV7-6; CDR3 DNA: TGTGCCAGCAGCTTCGGGAATAGCGCCACAGATACGCAGTATTTT; CDR3 protein: CASSFGNSATDTQYF
D gene: -; clone size: -; J gene: TRBJ1-1; CDR3 length: 13; V gene: TRBV7-9; CDR3 DNA: TGTGCCAGCAGCACCTCAGGAGGGACTGAAGCTTTCTTT; CDR3 protein: CASSTSGGTEAFF
D gene: -; clone size: -; J gene: TRBJ2-1; CDR3 length: 15; V gene: TRBV3-1/TRBV3-2; CDR3 DNA: TGTGCCAGCAGCCAAGAAGGGGCCCACTACAATGAGCAGTTCTTC; CDR3 protein: CASSQEGAHYNEQFF
D gene: TRBD2; clone size: -; J gene: TRBJ2-3; CDR3 length: 18; V gene: TRBV5-4; CDR3 DNA: TGTGCCAGCAGTCTTGGCTGGCGGGAGGGCCATAACGGAGATACGCAGTATTTT; CDR3 protein: CASSLGWREGHNGDTQYF
D gene: -; clone size: -; J gene: TRBJ2-7; CDR3 length: 14; V gene: TRBV7-6; CDR3 DNA: TGTGCCAGCAGCTTGGGACTTCGGGGTTCCGAGCAGTACTTC; CDR3 protein: CASSLGLRGSEQYF
D gene: TRBD2; clone size: -; J gene: TRBJ2-3; CDR3 length: 15; V gene: TRBV3-1/TRBV3-2; CDR3 DNA: TGTGCCAGCAGCCGAGCGGGGGCCCTCACAGATACGCAGTATTTT; CDR3 protein: CASSRAGALTDTQYF
D gene: -; clone size: -; J gene: TRBJ1-1; CDR3 length: 14; V gene: TRBV3-1/TRBV3-2; CDR3 DNA: TGTGCCAGCAGCCACGAGCAATGGAACACTGAAGCTTTCTTT; CDR3 protein: CASSHEQWNTEAFF
D gene: -; clone size: few; J gene: TRBJ1-1; CDR3 length: 14; V gene: TRBV7-9; CDR3 DNA: TGTGCCAGCAGCTCGATGGAGAGTACCACTGAAGCTTTCTTT; CDR3 protein: CASSSMESTTEAFF
D gene: TRBD1; clone size: -; J gene: TRBJ2-7; CDR3 length: 17; V gene: TRBV7-9; CDR3 DNA: TGTGCCAGCAGCTCTTTTCTGGGACAGGGGCTCTCCTACGAGCAGTACTTC; CDR3 protein: CASSSFLGQGLSYEQYF
D gene: -; clone size: -; J gene: TRBJ1-3; CDR3 length: 16; V gene: TRBV5-1; CDR3 DNA: TGCGCCAGCAGCTTGGTAGCCCAGAGCTCTGGAAACACCATATATTTT; CDR3 protein: CASSLVAQSSGNTIYF
D gene: TRBD1; clone size: -; J gene: TRBJ1-3; CDR3 length: 16; V gene: TRBV28; CDR3 DNA: TGTGCCAGCAGTTCTGGGGGGACAGGCCCTGGAAACACCATATATTTT; CDR3 protein: CASSSGGTGPGNTIYF
D gene: TRBD1; clone size: few; J gene: TRBJ1-1; CDR3 length: 15; V gene: TRBV27; CDR3 DNA: TGTGCCAGCACGAAAAGACCAGGGGGGAACACTGAAGCTTTCTTT; CDR3 protein: CASTKRPGGNTEAFF
D gene: -; clone size: -; J gene: TRBJ1-1; CDR3 length: 14; V gene: TRBV28; CDR3 DNA: TGTGCCAGCAGTACGGTACATTCCGGGGGTAAGGCTTTCTTT; CDR3 protein: CASSTVHSGGKAFF
D gene: -; clone size: -; J gene: TRBJ1-6; CDR3 length: 15; V gene: TRBV5-1; CDR3 DNA: TGCGCCAGCAGCCCCGGACAGACAGTGGGTTCACCCCTCCACTTT; CDR3 protein: CASSPGQTVGSPLHF
D gene: -; clone size: once; J gene: TRBJ2-7; CDR3 length: 14; V gene: TRBV7-9; CDR3 DNA: TGTGCCAGCAGCTTAACTTTTAGCTCCTACGAGCAGTACTTC; CDR3 protein: CASSLTFSSYEQYF
D gene: TRBD2; clone size: -; J gene: TRBJ2-5; CDR3 length: 14; V gene: TRBV27; CDR3 DNA: TGTGCCAGCAGAGTGGGGGGGGGCCAAGAGACCCAGTACTTC; CDR3 protein: CASRVGGGQETQYF
D gene: -; clone size: -; J gene: TRBJ1-2; CDR3 length: 13; V gene: TRBV18; CDR3 DNA: TGTGCCAGCTCTGCCGACACCTTCTATGGCTACACCTTC; CDR3 protein: CASSADTFYGYTF
D gene: -; clone size: -; J gene: TRBJ2-1; CDR3 length: 16; V gene: TRBV19; CDR3 DNA: TGTGCCAGTAGTATTACGGCCGCCCGTGTTGGGCCCGAGCAGTTCTTC; CDR3 protein: CASSITAARVGPEQFF
D gene: -; clone size: -; J gene: TRBJ2-7; CDR3 length: 12; V gene: TRBV7-2; CDR3 DNA: TGTGCCAGCAGCACCTACAGGGACGAGCAGTACTTC; CDR3 protein: CASSTYRDEQYF
D gene: -; clone size: -; J gene: TRBJ2-1; CDR3 length: 13; V gene: TRBV6-6; CDR3 DNA: TGTGCCAGCACCGACGGGGATTACAATGAGCAGTTCTTC; CDR3 protein: CASTDGDYNEQFF
D gene: -; clone size: -; J gene: TRBJ2-7; CDR3 length: 18; V gene: TRBV28; CDR3 DNA: TGTGCCAGCAGTTCCCTATCCTCACCGACAGGCGCACCCTACGAGCAGTACTTC; CDR3 protein: CASSSLSSPTGAPYEQYF
D gene: TRBD2; clone size: -; J gene: TRBJ2-3; CDR3 length: 16; V gene: TRBV2; CDR3 DNA: TGTGCCAGCACCTCATCAGGGACTAGCGGTGCGGATACGCAGTATTTT; CDR3 protein: CASTSSGTSGADTQYF
D gene: -; clone size: -; J gene: TRBJ2-1; CDR3 length: 20; V gene: TRBV12-2; CDR3 DNA: TGTGCAAGTCGCTTAGAGTTGTTTAGGCGGGAGGGCCGGAATTGTGGTGAGCAGTTCTTC; CDR3 protein: CASRLELFRREGRNCGEQFF
D gene: -; clone size: once; J gene: TRBJ2-6; CDR3 length: 14; V gene: TRBV2; CDR3 DNA: TGTGCCAGCAGAACAGGGCCTGGGGCCAACGTCCTGACTTTC; CDR3 protein: CASRTGPGANVLTF
D gene: -; clone size: -; J gene: TRBJ1-1; CDR3 length: 15; V gene: TRBV19; CDR3 DNA: TGTGCCAGTAGTATCCCCCGACTGGGGGGGACTGAAGCTTTCTTT; CDR3 protein: CASSIPRLGGTEAFF
D gene: -; clone size: -; J gene: TRBJ1-1; CDR3 length: 15; V gene: TRBV6-5; CDR3 DNA: TGTGCCAGCAGTTACTCGGGGACAAGCCACACTGAAGCTTTCTTT; CDR3 protein: CASSYSGTSHTEAFF
D gene: -; clone size: -; J gene: TRBJ1-1; CDR3 length: 15; V gene: TRBV19; CDR3 DNA: TGTGCCAGTAGCAGTCAGACAGTGATGAACACTGAAGCTTTCTTT; CDR3 protein: CASSSQTVMNTEAFF
D gene: -; clone size: -; J gene: TRBJ2-7; CDR3 length: 13; V gene: TRBV20-1; CDR3 DNA: TGCAGTGCTAGTATAGAGAGGGTCCACGAGCAGTACTTC; CDR3 protein: CSASIERVHEQYF
D gene: TRBD1; clone size: -; J gene: TRBJ1-4; CDR3 length: 14; V gene: TRBV27; CDR3 DNA: TGTGCCAGCAGTCCCCGGGCAGGGGGTGAAAAACTGTTTTTT; CDR3 protein: CASSPRAGGEKLFF
D gene: -; clone size: -; J gene: TRBJ1-3; CDR3 length: 13; V gene: TRBV5-4; CDR3 DNA: TGTGCCAGCAGTACATACTCTGGAAACACCATATATTTT; CDR3 protein: CASSTYSGNTIYF
D gene: TRBD1; clone size: -; J gene: TRBJ2-7; CDR3 length: 13; V gene: TRBV7-9; CDR3 DNA: TGTGCCAGCAGCTTCACAGGGGTGAACGAGCAGTACTTC; CDR3 protein: CASSFTGVNEQYF
D gene: -; clone size: -; J gene: TRBJ1-5; CDR3 length: 13; V gene: TRBV27; CDR3 DNA: TGTGCCAGCAGTCCAGGGGGCAATCAGCCCCAGCATTTT; CDR3 protein: CASSPGGNQPQHF
D gene: TRBD1; clone size: few; J gene: TRBJ2-7; CDR3 length: 14; V gene: TRBV7-9; CDR3 DNA: TGTGCCAGCAGTCCACCGGGACAGGGGAAAGAGCAGTACTTC; CDR3 protein: CASSPPGQGKEQYF